This T cell receptor beta chain comes out of a study of metastatic and nonmetastatic thyroid tumors. Study summary: Malignant and benign thyroid patients had repertoires compared in peripheral blood and tumor or nodule tissue.

Each patient went into thyroid surgery without having received any treatment. In the original analysis: Built for papillary thyroid cancer, a distant-metastasis classifier drew on CDR3 differences across clinicopathological groups. TCRdb re-called clones from the PCR reads using MiXCR. These V and J calls derive from TCRdb rather than the authors' analysis. This sample has some 50,000 clones, with approximately 24% found just once. Whole-study findings and limits: Benign nodules were reported to have significantly lower TCR beta diversity than malignant thyroid tumors, in blood and tumor.

The CDR3 sequence is 13 residues long. Trimming took off 0 bases at V and 4 bases at J, with 9 bases between the two ends. From germline, CDR1 is DFQATT and CDR2 SNEGSKA (reference sequence). About this clone itself: What it recognizes is unknown.

The sequencing input was blood. This rearrangement joins TRBV20-1 to TRBJ1-1; D is uncertain. The origin of this receptor is a male donor with papillary thyroid cancer or a benign thyroid nodule (not recorded which). Some clones in this sample may be carry-over from other donors' samples. CDR3 nucleotide sequence: TGCAGTGCTAGAGATCGGGTTTCCACTGAAGCTTTCTTT. Protein sequence: CSARDRVSTEAFF.